These 25 T cell receptor beta chains share one sample of origin, sequenced in a study of shared clonotypes between healthy human individuals. The data were produced by immunoSEQ multiplex PCR, yet TCRdb's version contains in-frame clones alone and is incomplete. Seen here are approximately 400,000 clones, 90% to 97% observed once, and the top ten hold 0.32%. Sequenced: memory CD8+ T cells sorted from blood. Regarding subset: CD45RO+ cells pooled with CCR7-negative TemRA cells. The receptors were sampled from a man aged 25-45 years in good health.

The gene calls are TRBV29-1 and TRBJ2-6; D might be TRBD2 (5 bases). CDR1 and CDR2 (germline): SQVTM, ANQGSEA. This CDR3 has 16 amino acids. Trimming cost V 3 bases and J 2 bases, with 14 bases left between them. The DNA for the CDR3 is TGCAGCGTTGAGGCGACTGTGGGAGCTGGGGCCAACGTCCTGACTTTC. The encoded protein is CSVEATVGAGANVLTF.

The V gene is TRBV6-5, the J gene TRBJ1-1, with D possibly being TRBD1 (5 bases). The ends were cut back, 0 bases at V and 2 bases at J, with 10 bases in the middle. Germline CDR1 MNHEY, CDR2 SVGAGI. This CDR3 spans 15 amino acids. This CDR3 is CASSYSKGRNTEAFF. In nucleotides, the CDR3 is TGTGCCAGCAGTTACTCGAAGGGGCGAAACACTGAAGCTTTCTTT.

Concerning this clone: The sample contains more than one DNA sequence encoding this CDR3. The V call is TRBV6-5, the J call TRBJ2-1; TRBD1 might be the D (6 bases). V was trimmed by 2 bases and J by 10 bases, leaving 6 bases between them. Germline V CDR1 and CDR2: MNHEY, SVGAGI. CDR3 length equals 11 residues. The CDR3 here is CASSYGTEQFF. The CDR3 DNA reads TGTGCCAGCAGTTACGGGACAGAGCAGTTCTTC.

The rearrangement uses TRBV5-3 and TRBJ2-1, with 7 bases fitting TRBD2. TRBV5-3 is known as an ORF, though its function is uncertain. The junction had 22 bases not matched to a gene; V was cut back by 7 bases and J by 6 bases. The CDR3 sequence is 18 residues long. CDR3 amino acids: CARANVYREESLSNEQFF. CDR3 bases: TGTGCCAGAGCGAATGTTTATCGGGAGGAGTCTCTTTCCAATGAGCAGTTCTTC.

This clone has only one observation. The chain recombines TRBV29-1 with TRBJ2-3, with D perhaps matching TRBD1 (5 bases). CDR3 size: 14 residues. V was cut by 3 bases and J by 1 base, with 11 bases left in between. Germline CDR1 and CDR2: SQVTM and ANQGSEA. The CDR3 DNA reads as TGCAGCGTTGAGGGAATCAGGGGCACAGATACGCAGTATTTT. This translates into CSVEGIRGTDTQYF.

CDR3 coding DNA: TGTGCCATCAGTTCCAGCGGACGCCAAGAGACCCAGTACTTC. Translation: CAISSSGRQETQYF. This chain connects TRBV10-3 to TRBJ2-5; a weak D match, TRBD2 (5 bases). The CDR3 sequence is 14 residues long. Germline CDR1 ENHRY, CDR2 SYGVKD. V was pared by 5 bases and J by 1 base, with 11 bases between.

The V call is TRBV18, the J call TRBJ2-1; 7 bases are shared with TRBD2. The CDR3 runs to 15 residues. Germline V gives CDR1 KGHSH, CDR2 LQKENI. V was clipped by 5 bases and J by 0 bases; unmatched bases: 4. The CDR3, as DNA: TGTGCCAGCTCATACGGCGGGAGCTCCTACAATGAGCAGTTCTTC. It specifies CASSYGGSSYNEQFF.

This chain connects TRBV19 to TRBJ2-7; tentatively, D is TRBD1 (6 bases). Germline assignment: CDR1 LNHDA and CDR2 SQIVND (reference sequence). The CDR3 runs 13 residues. With 9 bases removed from V and 2 bases from J, the gap between germline ends came to 14 bases. Written as DNA, the CDR3 is TGTGCCAGCTCCGGGACACTTCCCTACGAGCAGTACTTC. It codes for CASSGTLPYEQYF. Full variable domain (remainder filled in from reference TRBV19 and TRBJ2-7): DGGITQSPKYLFRKEGQNVTLSCEQNLNHDAMYWYRQDPGQGLRLIYYSQIVNDFQKGDIAEGYSVSREKKESFPLTVTSAQKNPTAFYLCASSGTLPYEQYFGPGTRLTVT.

Concerning this clone itself: Different DNA sequences within this sample yield the same CDR3. CDR3 loop: CASSRQGSNQPQHF. The CDR3 DNA sequence: TGTGCCAGTTCGAGGCAGGGCAGCAATCAGCCCCAGCATTTT. The chain has TRBV19 and TRBJ1-5, with D perhaps matching TRBD1 (5 bases). The germline V and J ends were trimmed by 8 bases and 1 base, with 12 bases remaining between them. The V gene's germline CDR1 is LNHDA and CDR2 SQIVND (reference sequence). The CDR3 runs to 14 residues.

This chain links TRBV7-9 with TRBJ2-1; D is perhaps TRBD2 (6 bases). The CDR3 sequence is 14 residues long. The germline V gene encodes CDR1 SEHNR and CDR2 FQNEAQ (reference sequence). Trimming removed 2 bases from V and 5 bases from J, with 10 bases in between. CDR3 sequence: CASSLRDFDNEQFF. The CDR3 DNA reads TGTGCCAGCAGCTTAAGGGACTTTGACAATGAGCAGTTCTTC.

The chain has TRBV7-9 and TRBJ2-7; D not resolved. Per the germline V gene, CDR1 is SEHNR and CDR2 is FQNEAQ (reference sequence). There are 13 residues in the CDR3. Trimming took off 6 bases at V and 1 base at J, with 10 bases between the two ends. CDR3 residues: CASRPGASYEQYF. In DNA, the CDR3 is TGTGCCAGCAGACCCGGAGCTTCCTACGAGCAGTACTTC.

J is TRBJ1-1 and V is TRBV10-3; no definite D call. V dropped 4 bases and J dropped 2 bases, with 14 bases sitting between them. The CDR3 spans 15 residues. Germline lookup yields CDR1 ENHRY and CDR2 SYGVKD. The CDR3 DNA reads as TGTGCCATCAGTGCCTCTAGGAGTGCTAACACTGAAGCTTTCTTT. Protein product: CAISASRSANTEAFF.

The V call is TRBV28, the J call TRBJ1-2; D might be TRBD1 (5 bases). Germline CDR1 MDHEN, CDR2 SYDVKM. This CDR3 spans 15 amino acids. Trimming took 6 bases from V and 0 from J, leaving 14 bases between them. For the CDR3, the DNA is TGTGCCAGCAGCGCTCCGGGGGAATCTAACTATGGCTACACCTTC. It specifies CASSAPGESNYGYTF.

CDR3 bases: TGTGCCAGCAGTTTATTACCGGGACTAGCGGGCTCTGAGCAGTTCTTC. Residues: CASSLLPGLAGSEQFF. The rearrangement links TRBV28 to TRBJ2-1; 12 nucleotides agree with TRBD2. J was trimmed by 9 bases and V by 1 base; bases with no gene match: 7. CDR1 is MDHEN and CDR2 is SYDVKM in the germline V gene. This CDR3 is 16 amino acids long.

V and J are TRBV25-1 and TRBJ1-5; D gene uncertain. Germline V gene data show CDR1 as MGHDK and CDR2 as SYGVNS. The CDR3 consists of 13 residues. Trimming removed 3 bases at V and 5 bases at J, with 8 bases between. The CDR3 spells CASSDFLDQPQHF. The CDR3 nucleotides read TGTGCCAGCAGTGATTTCTTGGATCAGCCCCAGCATTTT.

The chain is built from TRBV11-2 and TRBJ2-5; unclear D gene. CDR1 and CDR2 (germline): SGHAT, FQNNGV. This CDR3 is 16 amino acids long. Trimming stripped 3 bases from V and 5 bases from J, with 19 bases between. The CDR3 reads CASSFFPALREETQYF. In nucleotides, the CDR3 is TGTGCCAGCAGCTTTTTCCCTGCCCTCCGAGAGGAGACCCAGTACTTC.

The V call is TRBV28, the J call TRBJ2-7; D gene unclear. Trimming took 8 bases from V and 2 from J, leaving 19 bases between them. The CDR3 has 15 amino acids. From germline, CDR1 is MDHEN and CDR2 SYDVKM. This chain's CDR3 is CASSYPYDVAYEQYF. CDR3 sequence (DNA): TGTGCCAGCTCTTACCCGTACGACGTAGCCTACGAGCAGTACTTC.

Comment on this clone: In the same sample, other DNA sequences code for this CDR3. The rearrangement joins TRBV7-9 to TRBJ1-2, with D unclear. Germline values: CDR1 SEHNR, CDR2 FQNEAQ (reference sequence). This CDR3 comprises 12 residues. V gave up 1 base and J gave up 1 base, with 1 base separating them. CDR3 amino acids: CASSLDNYGYTF. The CDR3 region has the DNA TGTGCCAGCAGCTTAGATAACTATGGCTACACCTTC.

The rearrangement uses TRBV30 and TRBJ2-2; D is tentatively TRBD1 or TRBD2 (6 bases each). With 1 base removed from V and 5 bases from J, the gap between germline ends came to 11 bases. The CDR3 consists of 14 residues. Germline V lookup: CDR1 GTSNPN, CDR2 SVGIG (reference sequence). The CDR3 loop is CAWSGRGGTGELFF. CDR3 coding DNA: TGTGCCTGGAGTGGCCGAGGGGGGACCGGGGAGCTGTTTTTT.

The chain recombines TRBV5-1 with TRBJ2-4; no firm D call. V gave up 0 bases and J gave up 0 bases, with 16 bases separating them. CDR3 length equals 18 residues. CDR1 and CDR2 from the germline V gene are SGHRS and YFSETQ. In nucleotides, the CDR3 is TGCGCCAGCAGCTTGGAACCTTTAAGGTCCCTAGCCAAAAACATTCAGTACTTC. Translation: CASSLEPLRSLAKNIQYF.

CDR3 region: CASSGLWGNTDTQYF. CDR3 sequence (DNA): TGTGCCAGTAGTGGTCTTTGGGGGAACACAGATACGCAGTATTTT. The chain uses TRBV19 and TRBJ2-3, with D perhaps TRBD1 or TRBD2 (5 bases each). Trimming took 5 bases from V and 2 from J, leaving 14 bases between them. CDR1 is LNHDA, CDR2 SQIVND, per germline (reference sequence). The CDR3 extends over 15 amino acids.

The CDR3 is CASSLVGGGELFF. The CDR3 nucleotides are TGCGCCAGCAGCTTGGTCGGGGGCGGGGAGCTGTTTTTT. This chain connects TRBV5-1 to TRBJ2-2; D is perhaps TRBD2 (6 bases). Per germline, CDR1 SGHRS and CDR2 YFSETQ. This CDR3 contains 13 residues. V was shortened by 0 bases and J by 7 bases, with 7 bases between the two germline ends.

J is TRBJ2-3 and V is TRBV27; 11 bases are a match to TRBD2. V lost 7 bases, J lost 5 bases, and 11 bases stayed unmatched. CDR3 length equals 16 residues. Germline-derived CDR1 and CDR2 are MNHEY and SMNVEV (reference sequence). The DNA for the CDR3 is TGTGCCAGCATTCTTGGGGGGCTAGCGGGAGGAGATACGCAGTATTTT. Its translation is CASILGGLAGGDTQYF.

The V and J genes are TRBV4-1 and TRBJ2-3, with D maybe TRBD2 (6 bases). Germline CDR1 is MGHRA and CDR2 is YSYEKL. Deletions cut 4 bases from V and 3 bases from J, with 23 bases between. The CDR3 extends over 18 amino acids. The CDR3 DNA reads TGCGCCAGCAGCCTCCTCCCGGGTGGGGACTTCTTAACAGATACGCAGTATTTT. Protein sequence: CASSLLPGGDFLTDTQYF.

The chain has TRBV7-9 and TRBJ2-7, with a weak D call TRBD2 (6 bases). Germline CDR1 and CDR2: SEHNR and FQNEAQ (reference sequence). The V gene lost 5 bases and the J gene lost 1 base, with 9 bases spanning the gap. The CDR3 runs to 13 residues. This CDR3 reads CASSHSGSYEQYF. The DNA of the CDR3 is TGTGCCAGCAGCCATAGCGGATCCTACGAGCAGTACTTC.